These T cell receptor beta chains were read from a single sample in a study of regulatory T cells in long-lasting Graves disease. TCRdb reprocessed the multiplex PCR reads via MiXCR and lists one record per CDR3 protein. In the table there are 400,000 to 500,000 distinct CDR3 sequences, under 15% of which are singletons. This sample was shared with a second study, whose subject was T cells in Graves' hyperthyroidism and ophthalmopathy.

The specimen was peripheral blood mononuclear cells (PBMCs), collected at new diagnosis, from a patient treated with antithyroid drugs. The receptors were gathered from a woman aged 25 to 39 with Graves disease. The CDR3 runs from the conserved cysteine through the conserved F or W. D genes are given only for firm matches. The listing skips clone size in some rows; elsewhere it reads once, few, many or a size class.

size	V	D	J	DNA	CDR3
many	TRBV2	NA	TRBJ2-7	TGTGCCAGCGATGGTGCTACCGCCTCCTACGAGCAGTACTTC	CASDGATASYEQYF
many	TRBV12-3/TRBV12-4	NA	TRBJ1-5	TGTGCCAGCAGTTGGGGGTATCATCAGCCCCAGCATTTT	CASSWGYHQPQHF
NA	TRBV28	NA	TRBJ1-3	TGTGCCAGCAGTTTACCGCAGGCAGGAAACACCATATATTTT	CASSLPQAGNTIYF
many	TRBV7-2	NA	TRBJ2-1	TGTGCCAGCAGCTTAGTTGATTACAATGAGCAGTTCTTC	CASSLVDYNEQFF
many	TRBV12-3/TRBV12-4	TRBD1	TRBJ2-7	TGTGCCAGCAGTGGGACAGCCTACGAGCAGTACTTC	CASSGTAYEQYF
many	TRBV29-1	TRBD1	TRBJ1-2	TGCAGCGCGAATCTCGGGACAGGGAATGGCTACACCTTC	CSANLGTGNGYTF
many	TRBV6-1	NA	TRBJ2-1	TGTGCCAGCAGCCCCGCCATTTATAATGAGCAGTTCTTC	CASSPAIYNEQFF
few	TRBV5-1	NA	TRBJ2-5	TGCGCCAGCAGCTTGATTGAGCAAGAGACCCAGTACTTC	CASSLIEQETQYF
many	TRBV20-1	NA	TRBJ1-1	TGCAGTGCTAGAGGGGGACAACCAAACACTGAAGCTTTCTTT	CSARGGQPNTEAFF
many	TRBV6-1	TRBD1	TRBJ2-7	TGTGCCAGCAGAACAGGGGGAGCGATTCGCGAGCAGTACTTC	CASRTGGAIREQYF
many	TRBV18	TRBD1	TRBJ1-1	TGTGCCAGCTCACTACAGGGGCAAGGGGCTGAAGCTTTCTTT	CASSLQGQGAEAFF
many	TRBV12-3/TRBV12-4	NA	TRBJ2-5	TGTGCCAGCAGTTTGGACCCGCCCCCAGAGACCCAGTACTTC	CASSLDPPPETQYF
many	TRBV27	NA	TRBJ1-2	TGTGCCAGCAGCCCCCAGGGGAGGTATGGCTACACCTTC	CASSPQGRYGYTF
many	TRBV2	NA	TRBJ1-5	TGTGCCAGCAGTGACCCTCGGGGTATAGGACAACAGCCCCAGCATTTT	CASSDPRGIGQQPQHF
few	TRBV5-1	NA	TRBJ1-6	TGCGCCAGCAGCCCCTCCTCGGGGGGAAATTCACCCCTCCACTTT	CASSPSSGGNSPLHF
many	TRBV10-3	TRBD1	TRBJ2-7	TGTGCCATCAGTGGGGACAGAGGATACGAGCAGTACTTC	CAISGDRGYEQYF
many	TRBV5-1	TRBD1	TRBJ1-2	TGCGCCAGCAGCCCCCGGACAGGGGGCCCCTATGGCTACACCTTC	CASSPRTGGPYGYTF
NA	TRBV28	TRBD2	TRBJ2-1	TGTGCCAGCAGCCCAATGAGCGGGGCCGGGGGCGCATGGACTAGCGGTAGGAATGAGCAGTTCTTC	CASSPMSGAGGAWTSGRNEQFF
many	TRBV2	TRBD2	TRBJ2-7	TGTGCCAGCGAAGGCTTCCTAGCGGGAATCTACGAGCAGTACTTC	CASEGFLAGIYEQYF
NA	TRBV6-5	TRBD2	TRBJ2-4	TGTGCCAGCAGTTACTCGCATAGCGGGAGCGCCAAAAACATTCAGTACTTC	CASSYSHSGSAKNIQYF
many	TRBV20-1	TRBD2	TRBJ2-2	TGCAGTGCTAGACCTAGCGGGAGCGAGTCCGGGGAGCTGTTTTTT	CSARPSGSESGELFF
many	TRBV3-1	NA	TRBJ1-1	TGTGCCAGCAGCCAAGGTAGGGGGGAAGCTTTCTTT	CASSQGRGEAFF
NA	TRBV29-1	NA	TRBJ2-1	TGCAGCGTTGTGCTGGACAAGGACTACAATGAGCAGTTCTTC	CSVVLDKDYNEQFF
many	TRBV29-1	NA	TRBJ2-2	TGCAGCGTTGCCCACCTCAACACCGGGGAGCTGTTTTTT	CSVAHLNTGELFF
many	TRBV5-1	TRBD1	TRBJ2-7	TGCGCCAGCAACCCCGACAGGGACGGCGAGCAGTACTTC	CASNPDRDGEQYF
many	TRBV20-1	TRBD2	TRBJ2-3	TGCAGTGCTCCCCTAGCGGGAGAAGATACGCAGTATTTT	CSAPLAGEDTQYF
NA	TRBV10-2	TRBD1	TRBJ1-5	TGCGCCACAACAGGGGCAAGCAATCAGCCCCAGCATTTT	CATTGASNQPQHF
many	TRBV11-2	NA	TRBJ2-5	TGTGCCAGCAGCAGGACGGAAGAGACCCAGTACTTC	CASSRTEETQYF
many	TRBV20-1	NA	TRBJ2-2	TGCAGTGCTAGTTCGGCTCTGGGGGCCACCGGGGAGCTGTTTTTT	CSASSALGATGELFF
many	TRBV9	TRBD2	TRBJ2-1	TGTGCCAGCAGCGATGGGCTAGCGGGAGCGGCCAATGAGCAGTTCTTC	CASSDGLAGAANEQFF
many	TRBV4-1	NA	TRBJ2-5	TGCGCCAGCAGCCAAGATGCGGACACCGCCGGGGAGACCCAGTACTTC	CASSQDADTAGETQYF
few	TRBV7-9	NA	TRBJ1-5	TGTGCCAGCAGCTCAAACACAGGGTTGGGGAATCAGCCCCAGCATTTT	CASSSNTGLGNQPQHF
many	TRBV24-1	NA	TRBJ1-5	TGTGCCACCAGTGAGGCTGGCCGGAATCAGCCCCAGCATTTT	CATSEAGRNQPQHF
many	TRBV6-1	TRBD2	TRBJ2-1	TGTGCCAGCAGTGCCAATCCGGGACTAGTCTACAATGAGCAGTTCTTC	CASSANPGLVYNEQFF
few	TRBV24-1	NA	TRBJ2-2	TGTGCCACCAGTGATTTAACTCCACAAACCGGGGAGCTGTTTTTT	CATSDLTPQTGELFF
many	TRBV3-1	NA	TRBJ1-1	TGTGCCAGCAGCCAGGCGGGGGGCGTTACGGCTTTCTTT	CASSQAGGVTAFF
few	TRBV30	NA	TRBJ1-5	TGTGCCTGGAGTGTACGAGGCGGAGAATTTTATAGCAATCAGCCCCAGCATTTT	CAWSVRGGEFYSNQPQHF
NA	TRBV18	NA	TRBJ2-1	TGTGCCAGCTCCGAGGCGAGAGGCTCGAGCTCCTACAATGAGCAGTTCTTC	CASSEARGSSSYNEQFF
many	TRBV10-3	TRBD1	TRBJ2-7	TGTGCCATCAGGAATCGGGACAGGGGGTACGAGCAGTACTTC	CAIRNRDRGYEQYF
NA	TRBV28	TRBD1	TRBJ1-2	TGTGCCAGCAGTTCCGATCGACAGGGGAAGTTTTATGGCTACACCTTC	CASSSDRQGKFYGYTF
many	TRBV20-1	TRBD1	TRBJ1-5	TGCAGTGCTGTTGACCGGGACAGGGGGCGAGGGAGCAATCAGCCCCAGCATTTT	CSAVDRDRGRGSNQPQHF
NA	TRBV6-1	TRBD1	TRBJ1-4	TGTGCCAGCACCCCGGGACAGGGGTTCAAACTGTTTTTT	CASTPGQGFKLFF
few	TRBV19	NA	TRBJ2-1	TGTGCCAGTTCACTAGCTTTCGAATACAATGAGCAGTTCTTC	CASSLAFEYNEQFF
NA	TRBV7-7	TRBD2	TRBJ2-3	TGTGCCAGCAGCTTAGGCCCGCGGGGGGCGCAGACAGATACGCAGTATTTT	CASSLGPRGAQTDTQYF
many	TRBV20-1	NA	TRBJ2-5	TGCAGTGCTAGCGAGACTAGGTACCAAGAGACCCAGTACTTC	CSASETRYQETQYF
few	TRBV19	TRBD1	TRBJ1-6	TGTGCCAGCACTACCCCGAGTGGACAGGGGAGCTCACCCCTCCACTTT	CASTTPSGQGSSPLHF
many	TRBV2	NA	TRBJ2-7	TGTGCCAGCAGAGATGGGGCTTTTATGGGTTACGAGCAGTACTTC	CASRDGAFMGYEQYF
NA	TRBV4-1	TRBD2	TRBJ2-7	TGCGCCAGCAGCCAGGCCCCCGGGACTAGCGGGACTGGTGAGCAGTACTTC	CASSQAPGTSGTGEQYF
NA	TRBV2	TRBD2	TRBJ2-1	TGTGCCAGCGCATCCGGGACTAGCGGAGACTACAATGAGCAGTTCTTC	CASASGTSGDYNEQFF
many	TRBV12-3/TRBV12-4	NA	TRBJ1-2	TGTGCCAGCAGTTTAAACCAGGGCTACACCTTC	CASSLNQGYTF
many	TRBV11-2	TRBD1	TRBJ2-7	TGTGCCAGCAGCCAAGAGACAGGGAGCGAGCAGTACTTC	CASSQETGSEQYF
many	TRBV28	TRBD1	TRBJ1-1	TGTGCCAGCAGTTTCCCCGGGACAGGGAACACTGAAGCTTTCTTT	CASSFPGTGNTEAFF
few	TRBV9	NA	TRBJ1-2	TGTGCCAGCAGCGCCGGTGGACAGCCGTATAACTATGGCTACACCTTC	CASSAGGQPYNYGYTF
many	TRBV12-3/TRBV12-4	TRBD2	TRBJ2-7	TGTGCCAGCAGACGCCCGGGACTAGCGGGAGGTCGCGGGGAGCAGTACTTC	CASRRPGLAGGRGEQYF